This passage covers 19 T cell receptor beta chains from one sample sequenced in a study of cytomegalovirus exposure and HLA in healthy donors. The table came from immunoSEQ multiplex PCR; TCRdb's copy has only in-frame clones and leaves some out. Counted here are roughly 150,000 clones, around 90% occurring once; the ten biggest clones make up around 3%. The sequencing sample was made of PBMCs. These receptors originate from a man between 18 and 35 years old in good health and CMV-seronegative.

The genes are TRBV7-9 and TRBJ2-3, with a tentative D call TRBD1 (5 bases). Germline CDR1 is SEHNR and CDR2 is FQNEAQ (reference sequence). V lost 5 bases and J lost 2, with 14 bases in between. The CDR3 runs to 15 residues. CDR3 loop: CASSVGGRDTDTQYF. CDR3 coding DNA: TGTGCCAGCAGCGTAGGTGGCAGGGACACAGATACGCAGTATTTT.

CDR3 sequence (DNA): TGCGCCAGCAGCACACTTCAGGGGGAGGTCTACGAGCAGTACTTC. Amino acid sequence: CASSTLQGEVYEQYF. The chain combines TRBV5-1 with TRBJ2-7; weak D call: TRBD1 (7 bases). Germline-derived CDR1 and CDR2 are SGHRS and YFSETQ. V lost 4 bases, J lost 3 bases, and 17 bases lay in between. The CDR3 length is 15 residues.

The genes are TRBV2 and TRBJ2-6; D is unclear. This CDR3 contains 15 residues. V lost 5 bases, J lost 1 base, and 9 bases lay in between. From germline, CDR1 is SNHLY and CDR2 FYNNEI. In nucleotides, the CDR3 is TGTGCCAGCAGTAAAGACTGGTCTGGGGCCAACGTCCTGACTTTC. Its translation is CASSKDWSGANVLTF.

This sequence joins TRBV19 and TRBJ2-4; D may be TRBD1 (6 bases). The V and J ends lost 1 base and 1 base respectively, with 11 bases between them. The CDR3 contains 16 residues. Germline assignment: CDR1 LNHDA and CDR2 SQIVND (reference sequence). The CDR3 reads CASSIGWDTAKNIQYF. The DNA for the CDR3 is TGTGCCAGTAGTATAGGTTGGGACACTGCCAAAAACATTCAGTACTTC. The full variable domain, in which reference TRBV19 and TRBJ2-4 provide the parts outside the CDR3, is DGGITQSPKYLFRKEGQNVTLSCEQNLNHDAMYWYRQDPGQGLRLIYYSQIVNDFQKGDIAEGYSVSREKKESFPLTVTSAQKNPTAFYLCASSIGWDTAKNIQYFGAGTRLSVL.

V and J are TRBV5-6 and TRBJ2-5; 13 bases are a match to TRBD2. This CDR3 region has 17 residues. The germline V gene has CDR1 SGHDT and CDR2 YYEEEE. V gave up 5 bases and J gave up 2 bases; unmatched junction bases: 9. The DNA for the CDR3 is TGTGCCAGCAGGTCAGGGACTAGCGGGATTTTTCAAGAGACCCAGTACTTC. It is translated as CASRSGTSGIFQETQYF.

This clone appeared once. The CDR3 DNA follows: TGTGCCAGCAGTTACAGGAGCTCCTATAATTCACCCCTCCACTTT. This translates into CASSYRSSYNSPLHF. The V and J genes are TRBV6-5 and TRBJ1-6; the D is unclear. The V and J ends lost 2 bases and 0 bases respectively, with 5 bases between them. Looked up from germline, CDR1 is MNHEY and CDR2 is SVGAGI. This CDR3 has 15 residues.

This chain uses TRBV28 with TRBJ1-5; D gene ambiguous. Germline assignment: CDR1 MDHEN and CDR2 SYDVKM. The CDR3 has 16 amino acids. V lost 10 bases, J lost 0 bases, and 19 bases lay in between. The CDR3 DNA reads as TGTGCCACCTCAGTCTCGGGAAGGGATAGCAATCAGCCCCAGCATTTT. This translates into CATSVSGRDSNQPQHF.

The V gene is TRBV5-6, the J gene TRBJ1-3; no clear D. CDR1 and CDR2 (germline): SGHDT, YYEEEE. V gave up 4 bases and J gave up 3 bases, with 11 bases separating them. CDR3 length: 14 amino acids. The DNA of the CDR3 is TGTGCCAGCAGCCCCGATCCTAATGGAAACACCATATATTTT. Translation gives CASSPDPNGNTIYF.

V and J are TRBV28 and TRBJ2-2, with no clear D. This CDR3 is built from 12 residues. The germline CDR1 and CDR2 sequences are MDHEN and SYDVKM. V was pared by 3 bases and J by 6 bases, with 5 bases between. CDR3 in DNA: TGTGCCAGCAGTTTCGGGTCCGGGGAGCTGTTTTTT. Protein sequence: CASSFGSGELFF.

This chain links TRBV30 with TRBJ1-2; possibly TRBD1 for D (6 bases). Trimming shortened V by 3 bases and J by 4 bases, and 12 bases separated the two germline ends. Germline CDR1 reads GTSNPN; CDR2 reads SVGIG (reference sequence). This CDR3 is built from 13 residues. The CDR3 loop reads CAWSFGTRYGYTF. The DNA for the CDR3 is TGTGCCTGGAGCTTCGGGACACGCTATGGCTACACCTTC.

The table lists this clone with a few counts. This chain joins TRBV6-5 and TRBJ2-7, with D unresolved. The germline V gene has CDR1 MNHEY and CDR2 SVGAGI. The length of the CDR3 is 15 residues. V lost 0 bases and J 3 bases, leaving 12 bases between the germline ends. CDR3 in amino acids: CASSYSPDGGYEQYV. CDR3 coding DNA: TGTGCCAGCAGTTACTCACCCGACGGCGGCTACGAGCAGTACGTC.

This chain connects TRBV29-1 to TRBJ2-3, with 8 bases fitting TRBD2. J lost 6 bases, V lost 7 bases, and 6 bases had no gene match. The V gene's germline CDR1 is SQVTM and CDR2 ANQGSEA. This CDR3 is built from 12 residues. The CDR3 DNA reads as TGCAGCGGCGGGACTAGAGTCGATACGCAGTATTTT. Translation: CSGGTRVDTQYF.

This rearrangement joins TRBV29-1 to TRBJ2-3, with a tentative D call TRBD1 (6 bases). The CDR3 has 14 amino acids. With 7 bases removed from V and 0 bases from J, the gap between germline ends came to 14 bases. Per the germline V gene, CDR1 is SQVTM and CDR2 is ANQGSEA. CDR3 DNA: TGCAGCGCCAAACAGGGACACAGCACAGATACGCAGTATTTT. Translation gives CSAKQGHSTDTQYF.

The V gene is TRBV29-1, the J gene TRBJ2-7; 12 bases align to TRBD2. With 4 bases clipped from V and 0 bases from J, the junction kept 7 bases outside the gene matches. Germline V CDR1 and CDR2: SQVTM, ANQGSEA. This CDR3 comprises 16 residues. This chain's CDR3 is CSVGGGLAGSSYEQYF. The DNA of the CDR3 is TGCAGCGTTGGGGGAGGACTAGCGGGATCCTCCTACGAGCAGTACTTC.

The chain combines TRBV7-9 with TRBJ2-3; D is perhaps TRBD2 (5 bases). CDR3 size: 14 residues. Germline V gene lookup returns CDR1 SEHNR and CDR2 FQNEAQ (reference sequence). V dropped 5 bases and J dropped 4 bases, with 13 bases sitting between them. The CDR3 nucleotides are TGTGCCAGCAGCCCCCGCAAGGACTCAGATACGCAGTATTTT. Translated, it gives CASSPRKDSDTQYF.

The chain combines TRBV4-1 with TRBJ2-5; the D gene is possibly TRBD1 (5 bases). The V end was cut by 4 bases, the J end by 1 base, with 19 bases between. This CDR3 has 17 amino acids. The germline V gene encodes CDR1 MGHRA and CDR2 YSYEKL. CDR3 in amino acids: CASSRTDSSPSQETQYF. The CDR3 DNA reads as TGCGCCAGCAGCCGGACCGACAGCTCCCCTTCCCAAGAGACCCAGTACTTC.

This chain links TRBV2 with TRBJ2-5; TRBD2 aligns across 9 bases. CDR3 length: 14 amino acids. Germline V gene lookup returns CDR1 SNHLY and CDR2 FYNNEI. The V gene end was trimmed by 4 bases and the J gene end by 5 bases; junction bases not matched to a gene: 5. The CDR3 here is CASSVPSGDETQYF. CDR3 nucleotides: TGTGCCAGCAGTGTGCCTAGCGGGGATGAGACCCAGTACTTC.

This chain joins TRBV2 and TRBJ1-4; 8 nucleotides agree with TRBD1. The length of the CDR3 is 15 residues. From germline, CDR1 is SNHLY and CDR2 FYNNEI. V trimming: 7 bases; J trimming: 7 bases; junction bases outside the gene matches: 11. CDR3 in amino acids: CASNRVGQGAEKLFF. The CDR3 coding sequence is TGTGCCAGCAACCGCGTCGGGCAGGGGGCTGAAAAACTGTTTTTT.

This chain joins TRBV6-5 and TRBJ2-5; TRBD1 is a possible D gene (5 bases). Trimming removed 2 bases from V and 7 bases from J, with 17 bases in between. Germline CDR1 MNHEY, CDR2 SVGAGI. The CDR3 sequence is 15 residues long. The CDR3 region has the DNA TGTGCCAGCAGTTACGGTACAGAGACAGTCTGGACCCAGTACTTC. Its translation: CASSYGTETVWTQYF.